The 11 T cell receptor beta chains below all came from one sample that was sequenced in a study of blood T cell repertoires in COVID-19. Data came from immunoSEQ multiplex PCR; TCRdb stores just in-frame clones and leaves some out. The table includes 380,000 or so clones, 86% detected once. Sequencing was performed on peripheral blood. The source is a woman in her fifties or sixties with COVID-19, enrolled during active disease.

The rearrangement uses TRBV11-2 and TRBJ1-5, with 9 bases lining up with TRBD1. Germline CDR1 reads SGHAT; CDR2 reads FQNNGV. Trimming at V came to 1 base and at J to 4 bases, leaving 5 bases not matched to a gene. The CDR3 is made up of 16 amino acids. The chain's CDR3 is CASSLGVTGGNQPQHF. The CDR3 DNA reads TGTGCCAGCAGCTTAGGGGTGACAGGGGGAAATCAGCCCCAGCATTTT.

This chain connects TRBV4-1 to TRBJ2-7, with a possible D match to TRBD1 (5 bases). Germline lookup yields CDR1 MGHRA and CDR2 YSYEKL. The CDR3 is 14 amino acids. V was cut by 0 bases and J by 3 bases, with 9 bases left in between. Written as DNA, the CDR3 is TGCGCCAGCAGCCAAGATCCAGGGTTCTACGAGCAGTACTTC. The encoded protein is CASSQDPGFYEQYF.

V and J are TRBV18 and TRBJ1-1; D not certain. This CDR3 contains 13 residues. Per germline, CDR1 KGHSH and CDR2 LQKENI. Trimming removed 4 bases at V and 11 bases at J, with 17 bases between. The CDR3: CASSQTSGERAFF. The CDR3 DNA follows: TGTGCCAGCTCACAAACATCGGGAGAACGGGCTTTCTTT.

The genes are TRBV7-2 and TRBJ1-3, with a weak D call TRBD1 (6 bases). Germline values: CDR1 SGHTA, CDR2 FQGNSA. The CDR3 loop spans 16 amino acids. Trimming left V 5 bases short and J 3 bases short, with 17 bases between. CDR3 sequence: CASSNRDTVFGNTIYF. In DNA, the CDR3 is TGTGCCAGCAGCAACCGGGACACTGTTTTTGGAAACACCATATATTTT.

With regard to this clone: The sample holds other DNA sequences that translate to the same CDR3. This chain uses TRBV7-9 with TRBJ2-1; D is unclear. The V gene lost 2 bases and the J gene lost 7 bases, with 6 bases spanning the gap. The CDR3 extends over 12 amino acids. CDR1 SEHNR and CDR2 FQNEAQ come from the germline V gene (reference sequence). In DNA, the CDR3 is TGTGCCAGCAGCTTATCGGGTAATGAGCAGTTCTTC. It translates to CASSLSGNEQFF. Drawing the rest from reference TRBV7-9 and TRBJ2-1, the complete variable domain is DTGVSQNPRHKITKRGQNVTFRCDPISEHNRLYWYRQTLGQGPEFLTYFQNEAQLEKSRLLSDRFSAERPKGSFSTLEIQRTEQGDSAMYLCASSLSGNEQFFGPGTRLTVL.

The chain recombines TRBV4-1 with TRBJ2-1; 11 bases fit TRBD2. Losses at the gene ends were 1 base for V and 0 bases for J; bases not matched to a gene: 8. The CDR3 extends over 19 amino acids. Germline V gene data show CDR1 as MGHRA and CDR2 as YSYEKL. CDR3 bases: TGCGCCAGCAGCCAAGTTAGGCTAGCGGGGGGTAGCTCCTACAATGAGCAGTTCTTC. As protein: CASSQVRLAGGSSYNEQFF.

The genes are TRBV7-6 and TRBJ1-4; D remains unclear. V was shortened by 8 bases and J by 5 bases, with 12 bases between the two germline ends. The CDR3 covers 13 residues. In germline, CDR1 is SGHVS, CDR2 FNYEAQ. The CDR3 nucleotides read TGTGCCAGCTCATTAAAGAGAAATGAAAAACTGTTTTTT. It codes for CASSLKRNEKLFF.

V usage is TRBV9 and J usage is TRBJ2-1, with D possibly matching TRBD1 (6 bases). The CDR3 extends over 13 amino acids. Germline assignment: CDR1 SGDLS and CDR2 YYNGEE. V lost 0 bases and J 8 bases, leaving 9 bases between the germline ends. DNA of the CDR3: TGTGCCAGCAGCGTAGAGGGGGTATATGAGCAGTTCTTC. The encoded protein is CASSVEGVYEQFF.

A word on this clone: The same CDR3 is also encoded by other DNA sequences in this sample. The chain employs TRBV13 and TRBJ2-2; D possibly corresponds to TRBD1 (6 bases). V lost 4 bases and J 6 bases, leaving 9 bases between the germline ends. This CDR3 contains 13 residues. The germline CDR1 and CDR2 sequences are PRHDT and FYEKMQ (reference sequence). As DNA, the CDR3 is TGTGCCAGCAGCTCCTACAGGGCCGGGGAGCTGTTTTTT. Residues: CASSSYRAGELFF. Full variable domain (outside the CDR3, taken from reference TRBV13 and TRBJ2-2): AAGVIQSPRHLIKEKRETATLKCYPIPRHDTVYWYQQGPGQDPQFLISFYEKMQSDKGSIPDRFSAQQFSDYHSELNMSSLELGDSALYFCASSSYRAGELFFGEGSRLTVL.

The chain is built from TRBV30 and TRBJ2-3; 11 bases are shared with TRBD1. Germline V lookup: CDR1 GTSNPN, CDR2 SVGIG (reference sequence). The CDR3 totals 15 residues. The V and J ends lost 2 bases and 4 bases, in that order; junction bases with no gene match: 5. This CDR3 is CAWSNQGQGADTQYF. The CDR3 nucleotides read TGTGCCTGGAGTAACCAGGGACAGGGGGCAGATACGCAGTATTTT.

This chain connects TRBV11-3 to TRBJ2-1; 12 bases line up with TRBD2. This CDR3 comprises 17 residues. J lost 4 bases, V lost 5 bases, and 9 bases had no gene match. The germline V gene has CDR1 SGHNT and CDR2 YENEEA. CDR3 amino acids: CASSPPRTSGVYNEQFF. The CDR3 nucleotides are TGTGCCAGCAGCCCGCCACGGACTAGCGGGGTGTACAATGAGCAGTTCTTC. Complete variable domain (other parts from reference TRBV11-3 and TRBJ2-1): EAGVVQSPRYKIIEKKQPVAFWCNPISGHNTLYWYLQNLGQGPELLIRYENEEAVDDSQLPKDRFSAERLKGVDSTLKIQPAELGDSAVYLCASSPPRTSGVYNEQFFGPGTRLTVL.